A single sample gave rise to the 26 T cell receptor beta chains below, sequenced in a study of radiation and T cells in renal cell carcinoma (dated by TCRdb to the early 2020s). The time point label of this sample denotes: tumor resected at nephrectomy. In the paper's terms, the treatment or condition label means: treatment-naive control, cytoreductive nephrectomy. Preparation of the library involved the immunoSEQ multiplex PCR assay. As stored in TCRdb, this immuneACCESS dataset retains in-frame rearrangements with V and J assigned. A fraction of the clones does not appear; measured against another copy, unresolved V genes explain less than half of the discrepancy, and the remainder lacks a known reason. The sample table holds 12,000 to 15,000 clones, of which around 60% were seen once. Over 10% of the sample is held by the ten biggest clonotypes. This specimen consisted of tumor tissue, obtained from a patient whose treatment was nephrectomy without radiotherapy. The source of these receptors is a man aged 45-60 years with renal cell carcinoma.

The V call is TRBV19, the J call TRBJ2-1; the match to TRBD1 covers 7 bases. CDR3 length equals 11 residues. CDR1 and CDR2 from the germline V gene are LNHDA and SQIVND (reference sequence). Unmatched junction bases numbered 1, after V lost 10 bases and J lost 4 bases. The CDR3 loop reads CATGQYNEQFF. The CDR3 DNA sequence: TGTGCCACGGGACAGTACAATGAGCAGTTCTTC.

A remark on this clone: The sample carries other DNA sequences with the same CDR3. V is TRBV29-1 and J is TRBJ1-2; 9 nucleotides agree with TRBD1. V was clipped by 7 bases and J by 8 bases; unmatched bases: 5. CDR1 and CDR2 (germline): SQVTM, ANQGSEA. The CDR3 is 11 amino acids. The CDR3 is CSARQGDGYTF. CDR3 nucleotides: TGCAGCGCCCGACAGGGGGACGGCTACACCTTC.

Only one count was recorded for this clone. V and J are TRBV6-6 and TRBJ2-7; D assignment may be TRBD1 or TRBD2 (5 bases each). CDR3 length: 16 amino acids. CDR1 and CDR2 (germline): MNHNY, SVGAGI (reference sequence). V was trimmed by 0 bases and J by 0 bases, leaving 12 bases between them. CDR3 region: CASSYSQGPSSYEQYF. The CDR3 DNA is TGTGCCAGCAGTTACTCTCAGGGACCCAGCTCCTACGAGCAGTACTTC.

This chain connects TRBV13 to TRBJ1-1, with unresolved D. The CDR3 loop spans 14 amino acids. Germline assignment: CDR1 PRHDT and CDR2 FYEKMQ (reference sequence). The germline V and J ends were trimmed by 1 base and 2 bases, with 8 bases remaining between them. The CDR3 region is CASSLASGNTEAFF. In DNA, the CDR3 is TGTGCCAGCAGCTTAGCGTCCGGTAACACTGAAGCTTTCTTT. The variable domain in full, with the rest retrieved from reference TRBV13 and TRBJ1-1, is AAGVIQSPRHLIKEKRETATLKCYPIPRHDTVYWYQQGPGQDPQFLISFYEKMQSDKGSIPDRFSAQQFSDYHSELNMSSLELGDSALYFCASSLASGNTEAFFGQGTRLTVV.

Worth noting for this clone: Other DNA sequences in this sample translate to the same CDR3. The gene calls are TRBV9 and TRBJ2-3; no firm D call. CDR1 and CDR2 from the germline V gene are SGDLS and YYNGEE. CDR3 length: 13 amino acids. Trimming took 3 bases from V and 1 from J, leaving 6 bases between them. The CDR3, as DNA: TGTGCCAGCAGCGGGGCCCGCACAGATACGCAGTATTTT. This translates into CASSGARTDTQYF. The entire variable domain, with the rest obtained from reference TRBV9 and TRBJ2-3, is as follows: DSGVTQTPKHLITATGQRVTLRCSPRSGDLSVYWYQQSLDQGLQFLIQYYNGEERAKGNILERFSAQQFPDLHSELNLSSLELGDSALYFCASSGARTDTQYFGPGTRLTVL.

The rearrangement uses TRBV5-4 and TRBJ1-6; 7 positions agree with TRBD1. The CDR3 covers 16 residues. Germline V lookup: CDR1 SGHNT, CDR2 YYREEE (reference sequence). V gave up 3 bases and J gave up 5 bases; unmatched junction bases: 8. This CDR3 reads CASSSGTARNNSPLHF. The CDR3 nucleotides read TGTGCCAGCAGCTCCGGGACAGCTAGAAATAATTCACCCCTCCACTTT.

The chain employs TRBV25-1 and TRBJ2-7; no clear D gene. Trimming removed 4 bases at V and 0 bases at J, with 13 bases between. CDR3 length: 15 residues. Germline V CDR1 and CDR2: MGHDK, SYGVNS. CDR3 loop: CASSGKESVSYEQYF. For the CDR3, the DNA is TGTGCCAGCAGTGGCAAAGAATCGGTCTCCTACGAGCAGTACTTC.

V is TRBV5-1 and J is TRBJ2-4; TRBD1 matches at 10 bases. The CDR3 runs 15 residues. The V segment lost 3 bases and the J segment 3 bases; nucleotides outside the gene matches: 3. CDR1 and CDR2 (germline): SGHRS, YFSETQ. The CDR3 reads CASSSGQGDKNIQYF. The CDR3 coding sequence is TGCGCCAGCAGCTCCGGACAGGGGGACAAAAACATTCAGTACTTC.

The DNA for the CDR3 is TGTGCCAGCAGCTCCGCTGCCGGCAGGCGGAATGGCTACACCTTC. This encodes CASSSAAGRRNGYTF. The chain recombines TRBV27 with TRBJ1-2; no reliable D call. The germline CDR1 and CDR2 sequences are MNHEY and SMNVEV (reference sequence). V lost 6 bases and J 6 bases, leaving 20 bases between the germline ends. CDR3 length: 15 amino acids.

This chain uses TRBV2 with TRBJ1-5; D is undetermined. CDR1 is SNHLY, CDR2 FYNNEI, per germline. Trimming stripped 8 bases from V and 4 bases from J, with 12 bases between. CDR3 length: 13 amino acids. The CDR3 spells CASGERENQPQHF. DNA for the CDR3: TGTGCCAGCGGAGAGAGAGAGAATCAGCCCCAGCATTTT.

This clone is termed medium-sized. The chain recombines TRBV27 with TRBJ2-7; no reliable D call. The germline V gene encodes CDR1 MNHEY and CDR2 SMNVEV (reference sequence). The CDR3 consists of 13 residues. V was trimmed by 5 bases and J by 7 bases, leaving 15 bases between them. DNA for the CDR3: TGTGCCAGCAGTCCCACCTCTGACCCGGAGCAGTACTTC. Translating it yields CASSPTSDPEQYF.

The chain joins TRBV6-4 to TRBJ2-7, with 7 bases lining up with TRBD2. Germline CDR1 reads MRHNA; CDR2 reads SNTAGT. The CDR3 length is 15 residues. J lost 4 bases, V lost 3 bases, and 9 bases had no gene match. The CDR3 DNA follows: TGTGCCAGCAGTGAGACAGCGGGGCCTTTTTACGAGCAGTACTTC. Protein: CASSETAGPFYEQYF.

The V and J genes are TRBV19 and TRBJ1-1; 10 nucleotides match TRBD1. V gave up 9 bases and J gave up 3 bases; unmatched junction bases: 13. Germline V gene data show CDR1 as LNHDA and CDR2 as SQIVND (reference sequence). This CDR3 is 16 amino acids long. The DNA for the CDR3 is TGTGCCAGCCCTTCTTCAACCGGGACAGGGGACACTGAAGCTTTCTTT. This encodes CASPSSTGTGDTEAFF.

In this sample, this clone turned up once. The V call is TRBV5-6, the J call TRBJ1-2, with a possible D match to TRBD1 (6 bases). Per germline, CDR1 SGHDT and CDR2 YYEEEE. V was trimmed by 3 bases and J by 4 bases, leaving 19 bases between them. The CDR3 spans 16 residues. Written as DNA, the CDR3 is TGTGCCAGCAGCTCTCAGGGGACCGGGGGTAGCTATGGCTACACCTTC. This encodes CASSSQGTGGSYGYTF.

The chain is built from TRBV5-6 and TRBJ1-4, with 8 positions matching TRBD1. Germline V gene lookup returns CDR1 SGHDT and CDR2 YYEEEE. The CDR3 sequence is 16 residues long. V was clipped by 4 bases and J by 3 bases; unmatched bases: 8. CDR3 sequence reads: CASSLGGQGANEKLFF. Here the CDR3 DNA reads TGTGCCAGCAGCCTGGGAGGACAGGGTGCTAATGAAAAACTGTTTTTT.

This clone was detected a few times. The rearrangement joins TRBV9 to TRBJ1-3; 11 bases agree with TRBD1. The trim removed 4 bases at V and 0 bases at J, leaving 12 bases unmatched. Germline values: CDR1 SGDLS, CDR2 YYNGEE. This CDR3 comprises 19 residues. The CDR3 DNA follows: TGTGCCAGCAGCCCTGGACAGGGGGCGAGGGGGGTCTCTGGAAACACCATATATTTT. Its translation is CASSPGQGARGVSGNTIYF.

In DNA form, the CDR3 reads TGTGCCAGCAGTTACTCGCGCGGGGGCGAAACGGCGCAGTATTTT. This encodes CASSYSRGGETAQYF. The chain combines TRBV6-6 with TRBJ2-3; TRBD2 might be the D (7 bases). Germline CDR1 reads MNHNY; CDR2 reads SVGAGI (reference sequence). V gave up 0 bases and J gave up 10 bases, with 17 bases separating them. The length of the CDR3 is 15 residues.

The chain joins TRBV7-2 to TRBJ2-2; TRBD1 matches 10 bases. Trimming removed 7 bases from V and 5 bases from J; junction bases left unmatched: 4. CDR1 and CDR2 (germline): SGHTA, FQGNSA. The CDR3 is 14 amino acids. The CDR3 region is CASTPGQGTGELFF. DNA for the CDR3: TGTGCCAGCACCCCGGGACAGGGGACCGGGGAGCTGTTTTTT.

V gene TRBV7-9 combines with J gene TRBJ2-7; D ambiguous. CDR1 SEHNR and CDR2 FQNEAQ come from the germline V gene (reference sequence). Trimming took 4 bases from V and 7 from J, leaving 14 bases between them. The CDR3 is 13 amino acids. The CDR3 nucleotides read TGTGCCAGCAGCTCAGGTGTCCGTGAAGAGCAGTACTTC. Protein sequence: CASSSGVREEQYF.

The chain combines TRBV11-2 with TRBJ2-7; unclear D gene. Per the germline V gene, CDR1 is SGHAT and CDR2 is FQNNGV. The CDR3 extends over 13 amino acids. V lost 1 base and J 5 bases, leaving 9 bases between the germline ends. CDR3 sequence (DNA): TGTGCCAGCAGCTTAGGTGGGTACGACGAGCAGTACTTC. This gives the protein CASSLGGYDEQYF.

The rearrangement links TRBV6-6 to TRBJ1-2, with a weak D call TRBD1 (6 bases). The CDR3 covers 16 residues. CDR1 is MNHNY, CDR2 SVGAGI, per germline (reference sequence). The V and J ends lost 5 bases and 4 bases respectively, with 20 bases between them. The CDR3 DNA is TGTGCCAGCAGTATCGTGACAGGCACAGTACCCTATGGCTACACCTTC. Protein product: CASSIVTGTVPYGYTF.

The chain uses TRBV5-1 and TRBJ2-7, with a weak D call TRBD1 (6 bases). The CDR3 length is 14 residues. Deletions cut 0 bases from V and 7 bases from J, with 14 bases between. The germline gives CDR1 SGHRS, CDR2 YFSETQ. CDR3 bases: TGCGCCAGCAGCTTGGGGTTGGGGGCTGGTGAGCAGTACTTC. Encoded protein: CASSLGLGAGEQYF.

This clone was seen only once. This chain uses TRBV7-9 with TRBJ2-1, with D unresolved. Germline CDR1 and CDR2: SEHNR and FQNEAQ (reference sequence). V lost 5 bases and J lost 1, with 15 bases in between. The CDR3 contains 16 residues. CDR3 nucleotide sequence: TGTGCCAGCAGCGACATCAGAGTCGCGTCCTACAATGAGCAGTTCTTC. Amino acids: CASSDIRVASYNEQFF.

The chain uses TRBV18 and TRBJ2-2; D is ambiguous. The CDR3 length is 17 residues. With 2 bases removed from V and 0 bases from J, the gap between germline ends came to 13 bases. Germline CDR1 and CDR2: KGHSH and LQKENI. The CDR3 protein is CASSPVMVAANTGELFF. The DNA of the CDR3 is TGTGCCAGCTCACCAGTAATGGTCGCGGCGAACACCGGGGAGCTGTTTTTT. The full variable domain, in which reference TRBV18 and TRBJ2-2 provide the parts outside the CDR3, is NAGVMQNPRHLVRRRGQEARLRCSPMKGHSHVYWYRQLPEEGLKFMVYLQKENIIDESGMPKERFSAEFPKEGPSILRIQQVVRGDSAAYFCASSPVMVAANTGELFFGEGSRLTVL.

This chain connects TRBV29-1 to TRBJ1-1, with a tentative D call TRBD1 (5 bases). The CDR3 runs 15 residues. CDR1 and CDR2 (germline): SQVTM, ANQGSEA. The V and J ends lost 3 bases and 1 base respectively, with 15 bases between them. CDR3 sequence (DNA): TGCAGCGTTGAGGTAGGCAGGGTAAGGAACACTGAAGCTTTCTTT. This sequence encodes CSVEVGRVRNTEAFF.

The gene calls are TRBV6-1 and TRBJ1-6; D unresolved. Between the trimmed V and J ends, which lost 4 bases and 7 bases, there was a span of 11 bases. The CDR3 runs 14 residues. Germline lookup yields CDR1 MNHNS and CDR2 SASEGT. CDR3 loop: CASSAQVPNSPLHF. The CDR3 DNA is TGTGCCAGCAGTGCTCAGGTCCCCAATTCACCCCTCCACTTT.